Following are 25 T cell receptor beta chains from one sample sequenced in a study of control samples from healthy donors and cancer patients. Assay used: immunoSEQ multiplex PCR; TCRdb lists only in-frame clones, some missing. This table holds about 130,000 clones, more than 75% found once. Specimen: blood. These receptors originate from a man aged 18-30 years in good health.

This clone showed up just a few times. This chain uses TRBV27 with TRBJ1-1; 9 bases are a match to TRBD1. Per germline, CDR1 MNHEY and CDR2 SMNVEV (reference sequence). The CDR3 runs to 16 residues. J gave up 0 bases and V 7 bases, and 9 bases lay outside the gene matches. In DNA form, the CDR3 reads TGTGCCAGCAAACGGTTACAGGGGGCCATGAACACTGAAGCTTTCTTT. It is translated as CASKRLQGAMNTEAFF.

The chain recombines TRBV24-1 with TRBJ1-4; D unresolved. The germline gives CDR1 KGHDR, CDR2 SFDVKD. Deletions cut 3 bases from V and 7 bases from J, with 5 bases between. The CDR3 contains 12 residues. CDR3 loop: CATSDVGEKLFF. DNA of the CDR3: TGTGCCACCAGTGATGTTGGTGAAAAACTGTTTTTT.

The chain links TRBV19 to TRBJ1-1; no clear D. The CDR3 totals 12 residues. The germline V gene has CDR1 LNHDA and CDR2 SQIVND (reference sequence). Trimming took off 5 bases at V and 5 bases at J, with 9 bases between the two ends. Here the CDR3 reads CASSFTGTEAFF. The CDR3 coding sequence is TGTGCCAGTAGTTTTACGGGGACTGAAGCTTTCTTT.

This clone has ten or more counts. The genes are TRBV9 and TRBJ2-7, with 10 bases lining up with TRBD1. Germline values: CDR1 SGDLS, CDR2 YYNGEE. CDR3 length: 14 amino acids. V lost 0 bases, J lost 6 bases, and 3 bases stayed unmatched. CDR3 nucleotide sequence: TGTGCCAGCAGCGTAGGGGGGACAGGGGTCGAGCAGTACTTC. Protein: CASSVGGTGVEQYF. Looking up the rest from reference TRBV9 and TRBJ2-7 gives the full variable domain: DSGVTQTPKHLITATGQRVTLRCSPRSGDLSVYWYQQSLDQGLQFLIQYYNGEERAKGNILERFSAQQFPDLHSELNLSSLELGDSALYFCASSVGGTGVEQYFGPGTRLTVT.

V gene TRBV9 combines with J gene TRBJ1-1; D gene ambiguous. The germline V gene has CDR1 SGDLS and CDR2 YYNGEE. The CDR3 runs to 13 residues. V was pared by 2 bases and J by 8 bases, with 13 bases between. CDR3 coding DNA: TGTGCCAGCAGCGTGGTGACCAGCCCCGAAGCTTTCTTT. This sequence encodes CASSVVTSPEAFF.

This clone was recorded only once. The chain recombines TRBV18 with TRBJ1-3; D unresolved. Germline CDR1 KGHSH, CDR2 LQKENI. CDR3 size: 17 residues. The V end lost 3 bases, the J end lost 2 bases, and 17 bases lay between the germline ends. CDR3 nucleotide sequence: TGTGCCAGCTCACCGTACCCCCAAGAGATAACTGGAAACACCATATATTTT. It specifies CASSPYPQEITGNTIYF.

The CDR3 reads CASSYLSGDVLVTEAFF. In nucleotides, the CDR3 is TGTGCCAGCAGTTACTTGTCAGGGGATGTTCTAGTAACTGAAGCTTTCTTT. The rearrangement joins TRBV6-2 or TRBV6-3 to TRBJ1-1, with TRBD1 as a possible D gene (6 bases). The CDR3 loop spans 17 amino acids. Germline values: CDR1 MNHEY, CDR2 SVGEGT. Trimming took 1 base from V and 5 from J, leaving 20 bases between them.

CDR3 amino acids: CASSVGAGHMETQYF. As DNA, the CDR3 is TGTGCCAGCAGCGTAGGTGCGGGGCACATGGAGACCCAGTACTTC. The rearrangement uses TRBV9 and TRBJ2-5, with D maybe TRBD2 (6 bases). V was cut by 0 bases and J by 5 bases, with 14 bases left in between. From germline, CDR1 is SGDLS and CDR2 YYNGEE. This CDR3 is 15 amino acids long.

This chain uses TRBV7-2 with TRBJ1-6; D not resolved. The CDR3 runs to 12 residues. V lost 3 bases and J 13 bases, leaving 10 bases between the germline ends. Per the germline V gene, CDR1 is SGHTA and CDR2 is FQGNSA. CDR3 nucleotides: TGTGCCAGCAGCTTCCCGGGGATTCCCCTCCACTTT. This codes for CASSFPGIPLHF.

The V call is TRBV19, the J call TRBJ1-1; D remains ambiguous. This CDR3 contains 14 residues. V was trimmed by 1 base and J by 3 bases, leaving 9 bases between them. CDR1 LNHDA and CDR2 SQIVND come from the germline V gene (reference sequence). CDR3 bases: TGTGCCAGTAGTATAGGTCGGGGAGACACTGAAGCTTTCTTT. Encoded protein: CASSIGRGDTEAFF.

The rearrangement uses TRBV10-2 and TRBJ2-5; no clear D. The CDR3 loop spans 13 amino acids. Trimming pared 6 bases from V and 1 base from J, leaving 9 bases between. Germline V gene sequence: CDR1 WSHSY, CDR2 SAAADI. CDR3 loop: CASSKPFQETQYF. In nucleotides, the CDR3 is TGCGCCAGCAGCAAGCCCTTCCAAGAGACCCAGTACTTC.

Regarding this clone: One end of the junction is discordant with germline, which a read error may explain. The chain employs TRBV7-3 and TRBJ2-5; 9 bases line up with TRBD1. Germline V lookup: CDR1 SGHTA, CDR2 FQGTGA. This CDR3 spans 14 amino acids. The CDR3 DNA is TGTGCCAGCAGCGTAACCGGGACAGGGGAGACCCAGTACTTC. Translating it yields CASSVTGTGETQYF.

This rearrangement joins TRBV19 to TRBJ1-2; 9 positions agree with TRBD1. With 5 bases clipped from V and 4 bases from J, the junction kept 8 bases outside the gene matches. This CDR3 comprises 15 residues. Germline V CDR1 and CDR2: LNHDA, SQIVND (reference sequence). The CDR3 region is CASSASGQGTYGYTF. The CDR3, as DNA: TGTGCCAGTAGTGCTAGCGGACAGGGGACCTATGGCTACACCTTC.

J is TRBJ2-1 and V is TRBV3-1 (or the pseudogene TRBV3-2); no definite D call. The V end was cut by 2 bases, the J end by 13 bases, with 18 bases between. This CDR3 comprises 14 residues. Germline V gene lookup returns CDR1 LGHDT and CDR2 YNNKEL (reference sequence). Written as DNA, the CDR3 is TGTGCCAGCAGCCAAAGGCTTATCGGAACGATTCAGTTCTTC. Its translation is CASSQRLIGTIQFF.

This CDR3 is CASSPGILNEKLFF. The CDR3 region has the DNA TGTGCCAGCTCACCGGGTATTCTTAATGAAAAACTGTTTTTT. V is TRBV18 and J is TRBJ1-4; no firm D call. V was pared by 3 bases and J by 4 bases, with 9 bases between. CDR3 length: 14 amino acids. The V gene's germline CDR1 is KGHSH and CDR2 LQKENI.

V is TRBV27 and J is TRBJ1-3; D is possibly TRBD1 (5 bases). The CDR3 has 15 amino acids. In germline, CDR1 is MNHEY, CDR2 SMNVEV (reference sequence). Trimming took 5 bases from V and 4 from J, leaving 15 bases between them. The CDR3 spells CASSPGPGLGNTIYF. The CDR3 region has the DNA TGTGCCAGCAGTCCGGGACCGGGTCTGGGAAACACCATATATTTT.

The chain joins TRBV19 to TRBJ2-1; D is unresolved. The V and J ends lost 3 bases and 3 bases respectively, with 6 bases between them. The CDR3 runs 13 residues. Germline assignment: CDR1 LNHDA and CDR2 SQIVND (reference sequence). CDR3 amino acids: CASSITFYNEQFF. Here the CDR3 DNA reads TGTGCCAGTAGTATTACCTTCTACAATGAGCAGTTCTTC.

V is TRBV19 and J is TRBJ1-1, with D uncertain. CDR1 LNHDA and CDR2 SQIVND come from the germline V gene (reference sequence). CDR3 size: 13 residues. The ends were cut back, 4 bases at V and 4 bases at J, with 10 bases in the middle. The CDR3 here is CASSSYGSTEAFF. CDR3 nucleotides: TGTGCCAGTAGTAGTTACGGGAGCACTGAAGCTTTCTTT.

The chain couples TRBV6-1 to TRBJ2-3, with D tentatively TRBD2 (5 bases). The CDR3 length is 16 residues. V was cut by 4 bases and J by 3 bases, with 17 bases left in between. The germline gives CDR1 MNHNS, CDR2 SASEGT. CDR3 bases: TGTGCCAGCAGTGTCGACCGGGGAGTAGGTACAGATACGCAGTATTTT. Amino acid sequence: CASSVDRGVGTDTQYF.

This clone was seen a single time. The rearrangement uses TRBV14 and TRBJ2-1; no clear D. Germline CDR1 SGHDN, CDR2 FVKESK. The germline V and J ends were trimmed by 0 bases and 7 bases, with 4 bases remaining between them. The CDR3 length is 12 residues. CDR3 region: CASSQDTNEQFF. The CDR3 nucleotides read TGTGCCAGCAGCCAAGATACTAATGAGCAGTTCTTC.

This chain links TRBV6-5 with TRBJ2-7, with D unclear. This CDR3 region has 12 residues. V lost 6 bases to trimming and J lost 3 bases, with 9 bases between them. Looked up from germline, CDR1 is MNHEY and CDR2 is SVGAGI. DNA of the CDR3: TGTGCCAGCAGCCAGGATAGCTACGAGCAGTACTTC. Encoded protein: CASSQDSYEQYF.

This clone was recorded once. V is TRBV30 and J is TRBJ2-7; D gene ambiguous. Per the germline V gene, CDR1 is GTSNPN and CDR2 is SVGIG (reference sequence). This CDR3 is 13 amino acids long. V was clipped by 4 bases and J by 5 bases, with 15 bases between them. The CDR3 DNA is TGTGCCTGGACCGGCCACGCACCGAACGAGCAGTACTTC. Encoded protein: CAWTGHAPNEQYF.

The chain is built from TRBV10-3 and TRBJ2-7; 13 nucleotides agree with TRBD2. This CDR3 is built from 11 residues. Trimming took 10 bases from V and 7 from J; bases not matched to a gene: 1. The germline V gene encodes CDR1 ENHRY and CDR2 SYGVKD. CDR3 sequence (DNA): TGTGCCACGGGACTAGCGGGAGAGCAGTACTTC. This codes for CATGLAGEQYF.

This clone was observed a handful of times. V is TRBV3-1 (or the pseudogene TRBV3-2) and J is TRBJ1-2, with D unclear. V gave up 0 bases and J gave up 6 bases, with 8 bases separating them. The CDR3 is made up of 13 amino acids. Germline CDR1 reads LGHDT; CDR2 reads YNNKEL (reference sequence). CDR3 region: CASSQDYGHGYTF. DNA for the CDR3: TGTGCCAGCAGCCAAGACTATGGGCATGGCTACACCTTC.

The chain links TRBV6-5 to TRBJ2-7, with 12 positions matching TRBD2. The CDR3 spans 15 residues. Germline V lookup: CDR1 MNHEY, CDR2 SVGAGI. The junction had 3 bases not matched to a gene; V was cut back by 6 bases and J by 0 bases. The CDR3: CASRTTSGSSYEQYF. CDR3 coding DNA: TGTGCCAGCAGGACGACTAGCGGGAGCTCCTACGAGCAGTACTTC.